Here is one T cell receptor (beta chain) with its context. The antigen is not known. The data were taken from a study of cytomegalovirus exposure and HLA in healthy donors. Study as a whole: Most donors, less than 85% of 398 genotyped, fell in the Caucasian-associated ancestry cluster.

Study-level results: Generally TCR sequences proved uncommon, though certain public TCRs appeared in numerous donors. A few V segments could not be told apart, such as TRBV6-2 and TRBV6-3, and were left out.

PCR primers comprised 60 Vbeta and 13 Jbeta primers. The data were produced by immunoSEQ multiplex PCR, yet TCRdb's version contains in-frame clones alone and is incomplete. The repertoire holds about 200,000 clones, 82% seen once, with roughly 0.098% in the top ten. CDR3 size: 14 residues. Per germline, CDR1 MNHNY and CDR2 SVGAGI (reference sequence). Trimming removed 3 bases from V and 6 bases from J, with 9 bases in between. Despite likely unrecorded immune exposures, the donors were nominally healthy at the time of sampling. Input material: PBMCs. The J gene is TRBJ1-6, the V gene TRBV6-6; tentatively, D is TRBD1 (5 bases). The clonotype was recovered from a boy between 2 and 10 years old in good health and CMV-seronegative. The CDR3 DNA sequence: TGTGCCAGCAGTTATACAGGCGGTAATTCACCCCTCCACTTT. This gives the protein CASSYTGGNSPLHF.